Listed here are 23 T cell receptor beta chains from one sample, sequenced in a study of identical twins. TCRdb reanalysed the 5' RACE reads using MiXCR and keeps one entry per CDR3 protein. The data hold around 1.7 million distinct CDR3 sequences, with 32% observed a single time. The sample was cord blood. The receptors derive from a newborn girl in good health.

The chain combines TRBV12-3 or TRBV12-4 with TRBJ1-1, with a weak D call TRBD1 (6 bases). This CDR3 contains 16 residues. The V end lost 3 bases, the J end lost 1 base, and 15 bases lay between the germline ends. CDR3 in amino acids: CASSLRGGLPNTEAFF. The DNA for the CDR3 is TGTGCCAGCAGTTTGAGAGGGGGACTTCCGAACACTGAAGCTTTCTTT.

The V call is TRBV20-1, the J call TRBJ1-6, with 7 bases fitting TRBD1. With 0 bases clipped from V and 0 bases from J, the junction kept 5 bases outside the gene matches. The CDR3 consists of 17 residues. Germline assignment: CDR1 DFQATT and CDR2 SNEGSKA (reference sequence). CDR3 loop: CSARDLDRSSYNSPLHF. CDR3 coding DNA: TGCAGTGCTAGAGACCTGGACAGGAGCTCCTATAATTCACCCCTCCACTTT.

Only a few counts were recorded for this clonotype. The J gene is TRBJ2-2, the V gene TRBV4-1; tentatively, D is TRBD1 or TRBD2 (5 bases each). V was cut by 4 bases and J by 4 bases, with 16 bases left in between. There are 16 residues in the CDR3. The germline gives CDR1 MGHRA, CDR2 YSYEKL. This chain's CDR3 is CASSPFGAVGTGELFF. The CDR3 DNA reads TGCGCCAGCAGCCCCTTCGGGGCCGTAGGCACCGGGGAGCTGTTTTTT.

The chain is built from TRBV12-3 or TRBV12-4 and TRBJ2-3; TRBD2 agrees at 11 bases. This CDR3 contains 15 residues. V trimming: 5 bases; J trimming: 4 bases; junction bases outside the gene matches: 5. The CDR3 sequence: CASSRSGRVPDTQYF. The CDR3 coding sequence is TGTGCCAGCAGTCGTAGCGGGAGGGTCCCAGATACGCAGTATTTT.

The chain couples TRBV10-3 to TRBJ2-5; no definite D call. This CDR3 contains 15 residues. Germline V lookup: CDR1 ENHRY, CDR2 SYGVKD. Trimming removed 2 bases from V and 5 bases from J, with 15 bases in between. Written as DNA, the CDR3 is TGTGCCATCAGTGAGACCCAGCAGCCGACGGAGACCCAGTACTTC. It codes for CAISETQQPTETQYF.

Comments on this clonotype: A much larger clone lies a single base off, so this may be a read error. V is TRBV27 and J is TRBJ1-1; a possible D gene is TRBD1 (6 bases). The CDR3 is made up of 14 amino acids. Germline CDR1 is MNHEY and CDR2 is SMNVEV (reference sequence). With 7 bases removed from V and 1 base from J, the gap between germline ends came to 13 bases. The CDR3 spells CASTLGGPNTEAFF. In nucleotides, the CDR3 is TGTGCCAGCACCTTAGGGGGACCGAACACTGAAGCTTTCTTT.

This sequence joins TRBV10-2 and TRBJ2-5, with 12 bases identical to TRBD2. The germline V gene has CDR1 WSHSY and CDR2 SAAADI. J gave up 2 bases and V 0 bases, and 1 base lay outside the gene matches. This CDR3 has 16 amino acids. This chain's CDR3 is CASSESGLAGQETQYF. CDR3 sequence (DNA): TGCGCCAGCAGTGAGTCTGGACTAGCGGGACAAGAGACCCAGTACTTC.

The CDR3 sequence is CASSPRLAAYYEQYF. The CDR3 coding sequence is TGTGCCAGTAGTCCCCGACTAGCGGCGTACTACGAGCAGTACTTC. The gene calls are TRBV19 and TRBJ2-5, with 9 bases fitting TRBD2. The DNA end lines up better with TRBJ2-7; the J call may be wrong. CDR1 is LNHDA and CDR2 is SQIVND in the germline V gene (reference sequence). This CDR3 comprises 15 residues.

This clonotype was seen a few times. The chain couples TRBV5-1 to TRBJ2-1; 8 bases are a match to TRBD2. Germline V gives CDR1 SGHRS, CDR2 YFSETQ. This CDR3 has 17 residues. V lost 4 bases to trimming and J lost 1 base; unmatched junction nucleotides: 10. The CDR3 nucleotides are TGCGCCAGCAGCCCACGGTTTAGCGGGGCGTCCTACAATGAGCAGTTCTTC. Amino acid sequence: CASSPRFSGASYNEQFF.

The gene calls are TRBV7-8 and TRBJ2-5; TRBD1 matches 9 bases. The germline V gene encodes CDR1 SGHVS and CDR2 FQNEAQ. This CDR3 has 15 residues. The V segment lost 2 bases and the J segment 5 bases; nucleotides outside the gene matches: 6. CDR3 coding DNA: TGTGCCAGCAGCTTAACAGGGGGCGCCTACGAGACCCAGTACTTC. Translation: CASSLTGGAYETQYF.

This sequence joins TRBV20-1 and TRBJ1-6; no reliable D call. Trimming left V 1 base short and J 2 bases short, with 6 bases between. The CDR3 is made up of 14 amino acids. CDR1 and CDR2 from the germline V gene are DFQATT and SNEGSKA (reference sequence). CDR3 sequence (DNA): TGCAGTGCTAGAGGGGTAGCCTATAATTCACCCCTCCACTTT. It specifies CSARGVAYNSPLHF.

The chain joins TRBV21-1 to TRBJ2-1; the tabulated D call, TRBD2, remains unverified against the DNA. TRBV21-1 represents a pseudogene. The CDR3 has 17 residues. CDR3: CASSKRTSTHSYNEQFF. The CDR3 coding sequence is TGTGCCAGCAGCAAAAGGACTAGCACACACTCCTACAATGAGCAGTTCTTC.

V usage is TRBV27 and J usage is TRBJ2-1; no reliable D call. The ends were cut back, 3 bases at V and 9 bases at J, with 12 bases in the middle. Germline CDR1 is MNHEY and CDR2 is SMNVEV (reference sequence). CDR3 length: 13 residues. CDR3 region: CASSFLHWGEQFF. The CDR3 DNA is TGTGCCAGCAGTTTCCTACATTGGGGTGAGCAGTTCTTC.

With regard to this clonotype: A clone one base away is much larger, so this may be a read error. V and J are TRBV29-1 and TRBJ2-7; TRBD1 agrees at 10 bases. Per the germline V gene, CDR1 is SQVTM and CDR2 is ANQGSEA. V lost 6 bases and J lost 4; bases outside the gene matches: 6. The CDR3 is made up of 13 amino acids. The CDR3 DNA reads as TGCAGCGTAACTGGACAGGGGGGATACGAGCAGTACTTC. This encodes CSVTGQGGYEQYF.

The genes are TRBV28 and TRBJ2-2; 10 bases fit TRBD1. The germline V gene has CDR1 MDHEN and CDR2 SYDVKM. The CDR3 has 15 amino acids. V shed 6 bases, J shed 7 bases, and the junction held 8 bases outside the gene matches. CDR3 sequence (DNA): TGTGCCAGCAGAAGACAGGGGGCGTCTGTCGGGGAGCTGTTTTTT. This sequence encodes CASRRQGASVGELFF.

This clonotype was detected ten times or more. The chain is built from TRBV7-2 and TRBJ2-6; no reliable D call. From germline, CDR1 is SGHTA and CDR2 FQGNSA. V gave up 2 bases and J gave up 4 bases, with 9 bases separating them. This CDR3 contains 15 residues. As DNA, the CDR3 is TGTGCCAGCAGCTTACAGAGATCCGGGGCCAACGTCCTGACTTTC. Protein product: CASSLQRSGANVLTF.

V is TRBV5-1 and J is TRBJ1-2, with TRBD1 matching 7 bases. V was clipped by 5 bases and J by 5 bases; unmatched bases: 6. Germline values: CDR1 SGHRS, CDR2 YFSETQ. The CDR3 covers 13 residues. The CDR3: CASRPQGEYGYTF. The CDR3 DNA reads TGCGCCAGCAGACCCCAGGGGGAATATGGCTACACCTTC.

In this sample, this clonotype turned up a few times. The chain combines TRBV9 with TRBJ2-1; the D gene is possibly TRBD2 (6 bases). Trimming pared 4 bases from V and 5 bases from J, leaving 10 bases between. CDR1 and CDR2 from the germline V gene are SGDLS and YYNGEE. There are 13 residues in the CDR3. CDR3 sequence reads: CASSQGLHNEQFF. The CDR3 nucleotides are TGTGCCAGCAGCCAGGGACTCCACAATGAGCAGTTCTTC.

This clonotype came up many times. The genes are TRBV2 and TRBJ1-2, with D tentatively TRBD1 (6 bases). This CDR3 contains 12 residues. V lost 6 bases and J lost 5, with 10 bases in between. CDR1 and CDR2 (germline): SNHLY, FYNNEI. This CDR3 reads CASRNQGYGYTF. The DNA of the CDR3 is TGTGCCAGCAGGAACCAGGGGTATGGCTACACCTTC.

CDR3 DNA: TGCGCCAGCAGTGACCCTCGGACTGAAGCTTTCTTT. Amino acid sequence: CASSDPRTEAFF. The chain carries TRBV10-1 and TRBJ1-1; D unresolved. CDR3 length equals 12 residues. Trimming took 3 bases from V and 5 from J, leaving 7 bases between them. Germline CDR1 and CDR2: WNHNN and SYGVQD (reference sequence).

This clonotype appeared many times. V is TRBV6-5 and J is TRBJ1-5; D may be TRBD1 (6 bases). Germline V gives CDR1 MNHEY, CDR2 SVGAGI. The CDR3 has 14 amino acids. Trimming took 4 bases from V and 5 from J, leaving 12 bases between them. CDR3 coding DNA: TGTGCCAGCAGTTTCCGGAGGGGGTATCAGCCCCAGCATTTT. As protein: CASSFRRGYQPQHF.

The V gene is TRBV14, the J gene TRBJ1-1; 7 nucleotides line up with TRBD1. V shed 2 bases, J shed 3 bases, and the junction held 6 bases outside the gene matches. CDR1 and CDR2 from the germline V gene are SGHDN and FVKESK. This CDR3 region has 15 residues. The CDR3 coding sequence is TGTGCCAGCAGCCAATGGGGCAGGGGGGACACTGAAGCTTTCTTT. This codes for CASSQWGRGDTEAFF. Combining the CDR3 with reference TRBV14 and TRBJ1-1 gives the whole variable domain EAGVTQFPSHSVIEKGQTVTLRCDPISGHDNLYWYRRVMGKEIKFLLHFVKESKQDESGMPNNRFLAERTGGTYSTLKVQPAELEDSGVYFCASSQWGRGDTEAFFGQGTRLTVV.

On this clonotype: One base away lies a much larger clone, so this may be a sequencing read error. V usage is TRBV6-6 and J usage is TRBJ2-1; 11 nucleotides line up with TRBD2. TRBJ2-7 explains the end of the DNA better; the J call may be wrong. CDR3 length equals 15 residues. The V gene's germline CDR1 is MNHNY and CDR2 SVGAGI (reference sequence). For the CDR3, the DNA is TGTGCCAGCAGTCATAGCGGGAGGGCCTACAATGAGCAGTACTTC. This encodes CASSHSGRAYNEQYF.